This record covers a single T cell receptor (beta chain). Its target antigen remains unknown. No clone much larger than this one lies a single base away; base qualities are absent. The CDR3, from cysteine to phenylalanine, totals 14 residues. CDR3 DNA only is kept here, 42 bases in frame from base 1. CDR1 is given as SGHTA and CDR2 as FQGNSA, both from the germline V gene. The junction shows trimming of 3 bases on V and 2 bases on J, plus 11 bases between the germline ends. This sample is part of a study of CD8+CD57+ T cells in acquired aplastic anemia (dated by TCRdb to the late 2010s). Some background on the complete study: On average, sorted CD4+ and CD8+ cells yielded around 3.5 ug of extracted DNA, with a range of roughly 0.17 to 30 ug. Healthy donor samples averaged roughly 9.8 million reads for CD4+ and about 12 million for CD8+ cells. What the research found in general, with its limitations: Patients and healthy controls showed no significant difference in CD8+ Simpson's diversity (P=0.060). Although under 35 CD8+ CDR3 sequences were shared by patients and controls, these sequences appeared highly expressed in patients and within the immunodominant clones of patients.

Profiling of TCR beta VDJ combinations and CDR3 sequences used genomic DNA as the template. An Illumina HiSeq 2000 was used for TCR repertoire sequencing. Per the source publication's procedure: TRBV/TRBJ rearrangement plots, CDR3 size and DJ length profiles, and Simpson's diversity index were used to evaluate the repertoires. The immunodominant clone was defined as the most abundant DNA sequence in deep sequencing data. CDR3 amino acid sequences were screened for sharing across subjects and compared with published repertoires and the VDJdb database. The public reads were reprocessed in TCRdb via fastp at Q25 and MiXCR, keeping in-frame beta chains. Rows are unified per CDR3 protein, each entry keeping the most common DNA and genes. The V and J calls were not made by the authors but by TCRdb's processing. The sample table records about 190,000 distinct CDR3 sequences; around half of these occur just once. 16% of the sample goes to the ten largest clones.

In the study, sorted CD4+ and CD8+ blood T cells from patients with severe aplastic anemia and from healthy subjects underwent deep sequencing of TCR repertoires. Ficoll-Paque density gradient centrifugation was used to isolate peripheral blood mononuclear cells. Before DNA extraction, CD4+ and CD8+ T cells were sorted by FACS or by magnetic beads. This TCR was sampled from a human donor in good health, serving as a control. This sequence uses TRBV7-2 and TRBJ2-7; perhaps TRBD1 is the D gene, with 5 bases matching. The specimen sequenced was sorted CD4+, CD8+, or CD8+CD57+ T cells (not recorded which) from PBMCs. The DNA is as follows: TGTGCCAGCAGCTTTAGCACAGGTGCCTACGAGCAGTACTTC. This encodes CASSFSTGAYEQYF.